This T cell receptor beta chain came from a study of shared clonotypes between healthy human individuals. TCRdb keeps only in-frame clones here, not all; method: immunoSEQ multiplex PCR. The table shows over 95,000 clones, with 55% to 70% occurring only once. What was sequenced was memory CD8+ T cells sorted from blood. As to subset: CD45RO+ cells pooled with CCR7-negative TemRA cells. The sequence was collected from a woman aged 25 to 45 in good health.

CDR3 region: CASSDWETQYF. In nucleotides, the CDR3 is TGTGCCAGCAGTGACTGGGAGACCCAGTACTTC. The chain couples TRBV2 to TRBJ2-5, with D hard to call. The CDR3 contains 11 residues. CDR1 and CDR2 (germline): SNHLY, FYNNEI. Trimming left V 3 bases short and J 5 bases short, with 4 bases between.